These 26 T cell receptor beta chains came from one sample sequenced in a study of shared clonotypes between healthy human individuals. The naive CD8 subset, CD45RO-negative cells positively selected for CCR7, excluded terminally differentiated effector memory CD45RA+ cells. Assay used: immunoSEQ multiplex PCR; TCRdb lists only in-frame clones, some missing. The sample lists some 2.1 million clones, approximately 95% occurring once. The sample consisted of naive CD8+ T cells sorted from blood. The source is a man younger than 35 in good health.

The chain has TRBV4-1 and TRBJ2-3; the D is unclear. V lost 7 bases, J lost 2 bases, and 10 bases lay in between. In germline, CDR1 is MGHRA, CDR2 YSYEKL. The CDR3 length is 13 residues. This chain's CDR3 is CASTEPATDTQYF. DNA of the CDR3: TGCGCCAGCACTGAACCGGCCACAGATACGCAGTATTTT.

This chain uses TRBV30 with TRBJ2-7; no clear D gene. The CDR3 runs to 13 residues. Germline V gives CDR1 GTSNPN, CDR2 SVGIG (reference sequence). Trimming took 2 bases from V and 3 from J, leaving 11 bases between them. In DNA, the CDR3 is TGTGCCTGGAGTACTGGACCGAACTACGAGCAGTACTTC. Translating gives CAWSTGPNYEQYF. The full variable domain, with the rest looked up from reference TRBV30 and TRBJ2-7, is SQTIHQWPATLVQPVGSPLSLECTVEGTSNPNLYWYRQAAGRGLQLLFYSVGIGQISSEVPQNLSASRPQDRQFILSSKKLLLSDSGFYLCAWSTGPNYEQYFGPGTRLTVT.

The V and J genes are TRBV19 and TRBJ2-1; D is ambiguous. V gave up 3 bases and J gave up 5 bases, with 8 bases separating them. Looked up from germline, CDR1 is LNHDA and CDR2 is SQIVND (reference sequence). The CDR3 sequence is 13 residues long. CDR3 in DNA: TGTGCCAGTAGTATTAACATCAACAATGAGCAGTTCTTC. This gives the protein CASSININNEQFF. Full variable domain (missing parts from reference TRBV19 and TRBJ2-1): DGGITQSPKYLFRKEGQNVTLSCEQNLNHDAMYWYRQDPGQGLRLIYYSQIVNDFQKGDIAEGYSVSREKKESFPLTVTSAQKNPTAFYLCASSININNEQFFGPGTRLTVL.

The rearrangement joins TRBV4-3 to TRBJ2-1, with 8 bases lining up with TRBD2. The CDR3 is 13 residues long. CDR1 is LGHNA, CDR2 YSLEER, per germline. V gave up 5 bases and J gave up 8 bases; unmatched junction bases: 5. The CDR3 DNA sequence: TGCGCCAGCAGCTGGGGACTAGATTATGAGCAGTTCTTC. It is translated as CASSWGLDYEQFF.

This rearrangement joins TRBV5-6 to TRBJ2-7; TRBD2 agrees at 7 bases. J lost 6 bases, V lost 0 bases, and 6 bases had no gene match. CDR1 and CDR2 from the germline V gene are SGHDT and YYEEEE. CDR3 length: 14 amino acids. The CDR3: CASSLVAGVGEQYF. The CDR3 DNA reads TGTGCCAGCAGCTTGGTGGCGGGAGTCGGCGAGCAGTACTTC.

The rearrangement joins TRBV7-9 to TRBJ2-2; TRBD2 matches at 7 bases. In germline, CDR1 is SEHNR, CDR2 FQNEAQ (reference sequence). V gave up 3 bases and J gave up 2 bases; unmatched junction bases: 6. The CDR3 spans 16 residues. The CDR3 DNA is TGTGCCAGCAGCTTCTCAGCGGGGTTTAACACCGGGGAGCTGTTTTTT. As protein: CASSFSAGFNTGELFF.

Remarks on this clone: Germline is not matched at one junction end, which may reflect a read error. The J gene is TRBJ2-7, the V gene TRBV28; D is undetermined. CDR1 is MDHEN, CDR2 SYDVKM, per germline. CDR3 length: 11 amino acids. CDR3 DNA sequence: TGTGCCAGCGCTGCCCCGTACGAGCAGCACTTC. It codes for CASAAPYEQHF.

The chain employs TRBV6-1 and TRBJ2-7; either TRBD1 or TRBD2 may supply D (5 bases each). The length of the CDR3 is 14 residues. Germline lookup yields CDR1 MNHNS and CDR2 SASEGT. V shed 3 bases and J shed 4 bases, with 13 bases lying between them. The CDR3 nucleotides are TGTGCCAGCAGTGATTGGGACGGGAAATACGAGCAGTACTTC. Translated, it gives CASSDWDGKYEQYF.

The rearrangement joins TRBV5-1 to TRBJ1-2, with 9 bases identical to TRBD1. Germline assignment: CDR1 SGHRS and CDR2 YFSETQ. Germline trimming cut 0 bases from V and 7 bases from J; bases unmatched to any gene: 4. The CDR3 is made up of 14 amino acids. The chain's CDR3 is CASSLDGQGSGYTF. The CDR3 region has the DNA TGCGCCAGCAGCTTGGACGGACAGGGGTCTGGCTACACCTTC.

The CDR3 is CASSQDIAGFSYEQYF. CDR3 coding DNA: TGTGCCAGCAGCCAAGATATAGCGGGCTTCTCCTACGAGCAGTACTTC. This chain uses TRBV4-2 with TRBJ2-7; 7 bases match TRBD2. Germline assignment: CDR1 LGHNA and CDR2 YNFKEQ. Trimming at V came to 0 bases and at J to 0 bases, leaving 5 bases not matched to a gene. CDR3 length equals 16 residues.

The J gene is TRBJ2-7, the V gene TRBV6-5, with D tentatively TRBD2 (5 bases). Germline V gene lookup returns CDR1 MNHEY and CDR2 SVGAGI. CDR3 length equals 15 residues. The V end lost 2 bases, the J end lost 0 bases, and 11 bases lay between the germline ends. CDR3 in amino acids: CASSYAGASSYEQYF. In DNA, the CDR3 is TGTGCCAGCAGTTACGCGGGTGCGAGCTCCTACGAGCAGTACTTC.

The chain employs TRBV11-1 and TRBJ2-7; possible D gene TRBD2, 6 bases. CDR1 and CDR2 from the germline V gene are SGHAT and FQDESV (reference sequence). The CDR3 length is 18 residues. Trimming shortened V by 0 bases and J by 0 bases, and 18 bases separated the two germline ends. The CDR3 nucleotides read TGTGCCAGCAGCTTAGCGGATGGTAGGCGGGGCAGCTCCTACGAGCAGTACTTC. Translated: CASSLADGRRGSSYEQYF.

The chain combines TRBV18 with TRBJ2-7; possibly TRBD2 for D (5 bases). The CDR3 is 14 residues long. Germline CDR1 is KGHSH and CDR2 is LQKENI. V was clipped by 2 bases and J by 0 bases, with 8 bases between them. Here the CDR3 reads CASSPAGDSYEQYF. In nucleotides, the CDR3 is TGTGCCAGCTCACCAGCCGGGGACTCCTACGAGCAGTACTTC.

The chain recombines TRBV7-9 with TRBJ2-2, with 13 bases matching TRBD2. The germline V gene has CDR1 SEHNR and CDR2 FQNEAQ (reference sequence). V shed 4 bases and J 4 bases; nucleotides not matched to a gene: 3. CDR3 length equals 16 residues. In DNA form, the CDR3 reads TGTGCCAGCAGCTCGGGACTAGCGGGGTTCACCGGGGAGCTGTTTTTT. Translation gives CASSSGLAGFTGELFF.

This sequence joins TRBV28 and TRBJ1-6; the match to TRBD1 covers 9 bases. This CDR3 is built from 15 residues. The V segment lost 6 bases and the J segment 10 bases; nucleotides outside the gene matches: 10. From germline, CDR1 is MDHEN and CDR2 SYDVKM. CDR3 sequence reads: CASRDQQGAGSPLHF. Here the CDR3 DNA reads TGTGCCAGCAGGGATCAACAGGGGGCCGGGTCACCCCTCCACTTT.

The chain carries TRBV27 and TRBJ2-7; D might be TRBD2 (5 bases). The CDR3 is 14 amino acids. V dropped 2 bases and J dropped 7 bases, with 15 bases sitting between them. CDR1 is MNHEY, CDR2 SMNVEV, per germline (reference sequence). CDR3 DNA sequence: TGTGCCAGCAGTTTAAAGGCTTTATGGGAGGAGCAGTACTTC. This codes for CASSLKALWEEQYF.

The chain recombines TRBV27 with TRBJ1-5; the match to TRBD1 covers 8 bases. The length of the CDR3 is 13 residues. Trimming at V came to 5 bases and at J to 6 bases, leaving 3 bases not matched to a gene. The germline gives CDR1 MNHEY, CDR2 SMNVEV (reference sequence). CDR3 residues: CASSMTGVQPQHF. The DNA for the CDR3 is TGTGCCAGCAGTATGACAGGGGTTCAGCCCCAGCATTTT.

As regards this clone: Other DNA sequences within the sample encode an identical CDR3. The rearrangement joins TRBV5-1 to TRBJ1-4; 7 bases map to TRBD1. J lost 7 bases, V lost 0 bases, and 3 bases had no gene match. Germline V gives CDR1 SGHRS, CDR2 YFSETQ. The CDR3 covers 14 residues. CDR3 region: CASSLGQGSEKLFF. In nucleotides, the CDR3 is TGCGCCAGCAGCTTGGGACAGGGAAGTGAAAAACTGTTTTTT.

The chain has TRBV7-9 and TRBJ1-1; unclear D gene. Trimming pared 7 bases from V and 1 base from J, leaving 16 bases between. This CDR3 has 15 residues. From germline, CDR1 is SEHNR and CDR2 FQNEAQ (reference sequence). The CDR3 bases are TGTGCCAGCATCACGGGAGGCGGCCCGAACACTGAAGCTTTCTTT. Encoded protein: CASITGGGPNTEAFF.

CDR3 amino acids: CASMDTNTGELFF. The CDR3 DNA sequence: TGTGCCAGCATGGACACCAACACCGGGGAGCTGTTTTTT. This chain joins TRBV5-5 and TRBJ2-2; a weak D match, TRBD1 (5 bases). V was trimmed by 6 bases and J by 2 bases, leaving 8 bases between them. The germline gives CDR1 SGHKS, CDR2 YYEKEE (reference sequence). The CDR3 length is 13 residues.

About this clone: This sample also contains other DNA sequences that code for the same CDR3. Written as DNA, the CDR3 is TGTGCCAGCAGCTTGGGTGACGACGAGCAGTACTTC. Encoded protein: CASSLGDDEQYF. This rearrangement joins TRBV5-6 to TRBJ2-7; no clear D. V was cut by 0 bases and J by 5 bases, with 6 bases left in between. Germline V CDR1 and CDR2: SGHDT, YYEEEE. The CDR3 is 12 amino acids.

V usage is TRBV4-1 and J usage is TRBJ2-1; 8 bases are shared with TRBD1. Trimming cost V 4 bases and J 7 bases; bases outside gene matches: 12. The germline CDR1 and CDR2 sequences are MGHRA and YSYEKL. The CDR3 is made up of 16 amino acids. The DNA for the CDR3 is TGCGCCAGCAGCCCAGACCCAGGGGGCGTAGGGAATGAGCAGTTCTTC. This sequence encodes CASSPDPGGVGNEQFF.

V and J are TRBV10-3 and TRBJ2-7; TRBD2 matches 12 bases. V trimming: 0 bases; J trimming: 4 bases; junction bases outside the gene matches: 1. CDR3 length: 15 residues. Germline CDR1 reads ENHRY; CDR2 reads SYGVKD. In nucleotides, the CDR3 is TGTGCCATCAGTGAGTCGACTAGCGGGGGATACGAGCAGTACTTC. Protein: CAISESTSGGYEQYF.

The CDR3: CASSPDKYNEQFF. The CDR3 DNA reads as TGTGCCAGCAGCCCGGACAAGTACAATGAGCAGTTCTTC. The rearrangement links TRBV5-4 to TRBJ2-1, with a weak D call TRBD1 (5 bases). There are 13 residues in the CDR3. Looked up from germline, CDR1 is SGHNT and CDR2 is YYREEE (reference sequence). Trimming shortened V by 4 bases and J by 4 bases, and 9 bases separated the two germline ends.

This sequence joins TRBV28 and TRBJ1-5; 7 positions match TRBD1. Trimming took 3 bases from V and 0 from J; bases not matched to a gene: 14. Germline V lookup: CDR1 MDHEN, CDR2 SYDVKM. The CDR3 contains 19 residues. The CDR3 protein is CASSFPPTAGGYSNQPQHF. The CDR3 coding sequence is TGTGCCAGCAGTTTCCCCCCAACGGCAGGGGGTTATAGCAATCAGCCCCAGCATTTT.

The CDR3 sequence: CASSSGQDYGYTF. The CDR3 nucleotides are TGTGCCAGCAGCTCAGGGCAGGACTATGGCTACACCTTC. The chain recombines TRBV11-2 with TRBJ1-2, with D possibly matching TRBD1 (5 bases). V dropped 4 bases and J dropped 3 bases, with 9 bases sitting between them. CDR3 length: 13 amino acids. CDR1 SGHAT and CDR2 FQNNGV come from the germline V gene. The entire variable domain, with the rest obtained from reference TRBV11-2 and TRBJ1-2, is as follows: EAGVAQSPRYKIIEKRQSVAFWCNPISGHATLYWYQQILGQGPKLLIQFQNNGVVDDSQLPKDRFSAERLKGVDSTLKIQPAKLEDSAVYLCASSSGQDYGYTFGSGTRLTVV.